These T cell receptor beta chains were read from a single sample in a study of vaccination effects on CD4 cells after COVID-19. No antigen is known for these receptors. Measured with immunoSEQ multiplex PCR; TCRdb has only the in-frame clones, and not every one. This sample yields roughly 30,000 clones, of which more than 65% are seen a single time; about 9% belongs to the top ten. Material: CD4+ T cells from PBMCs cultured with HCoV-NL63 spike peptides, obtained after COVID-19 vaccination. The receptors derive from a human donor who received a COVID-19 vaccine. Each CDR3 is given with its conserved first and last residue. Each record gives: D gene, V gene, J gene, clone size, CDR3 DNA, CDR3 protein. A D gene is named only where the DNA matches it firmly. Clone sizes are given selectively: once, few, many, or a class where the clone is expanded.

>NA|TRBV11-3|TRBJ2-3|NA
TGTGCCAGCAGCCTCGGGATAGCGGTCATGTCAGATACGCAGTATTTT
CASSLGIAVMSDTQYF
>NA|TRBV29-1|TRBJ1-2|NA
TGCAGCGTATGGGGTAACTATGGCTACACCTTC
CSVWGNYGYTF
>NA|TRBV5-4|TRBJ2-5|medium-sized
TGTGCCAGCAGCTTACAGGGAGCTCAAGAGACCCAGTACTTC
CASSLQGAQETQYF
>NA|TRBV21-1|TRBJ2-7|NA
TGTGCCAGCAGCAAAGCACGGTTTCCAGGGGGAATCTACGAGCAGTACTTC
CASSKARFPGGIYEQYF
>TRBD1|TRBV6-2/TRBV6-3|TRBJ1-1|NA
TGTGCCAGCAGTTTCAGGGGGATAATGAACACTGAAGCTTTCTTT
CASSFRGIMNTEAFF
>NA|TRBV5-4|TRBJ2-5|NA
TGTGCCGGAGGGTTAAATAGCGGAGAGACCCAGTACTTC
CAGGLNSGETQYF
>NA|TRBV5-5|TRBJ1-5|NA
TGTGCCAGCAGCTTGCTTAGCAATCAGCCCCAGCATTTT
CASSLLSNQPQHF
>NA|TRBV9|TRBJ2-1|NA
TGTGCCAGCAGTTTCGGACAGTTTTACAATGAGCAGTTCTTC
CASSFGQFYNEQFF
>TRBD2|TRBV18|TRBJ2-2|once
TGTGCCAGCTCCCGCGGGAGGGACACCGGGGAGCTGTTTTTT
CASSRGRDTGELFF
>NA|TRBV10-2|TRBJ2-5|few
TGCGCCAGCTCGTGGGGAAGCCAAGAGACCCAGTACTTC
CASSWGSQETQYF
>TRBD2|TRBV5-1|TRBJ2-5|few
TGCGCCAGCAGCTCGGGACCTGGACTAGCTCAAGAGACCCAGTACTTC
CASSSGPGLAQETQYF
>NA|TRBV10-3|TRBJ2-7|NA
TGTGCCATCAGTGAGTCTCCTGAGATGGGGTACGAGCAGTACTTC
CAISESPEMGYEQYF
>TRBD2|TRBV5-1|TRBJ2-1|NA
TGCGCCAGCAGCTTGGTAGCGGGAGGTTCCTACAATGAGCAGTTCTTC
CASSLVAGGSYNEQFF
>NA|TRBV5-1|TRBJ1-3|NA
TGCGCCAGCAGCGCAGGGGTCACCTCTGGAAACACCATATATTTT
CASSAGVTSGNTIYF
>TRBD1|TRBV3-1/TRBV3-2|TRBJ1-5|NA
TGTGCCAGCAGCCAAGCCGGGACAGGGGGCAATCAGCCCCAGCATTTT
CASSQAGTGGNQPQHF
>TRBD1|TRBV27|TRBJ1-1|NA
TGTGCCAGCAGTTCCGACAGGGTCCTCACTGAAGCTTTCTTT
CASSSDRVLTEAFF
>NA|TRBV25-1|TRBJ1-5|NA
TGTGCCAGCAGTGAACCCCCCCCGCAGCCCCAGCATTTT
CASSEPPPQPQHF
>NA|TRBV24-1|TRBJ1-2|NA
TGTGCCACCAGTGATTTGAACATCAACTATGGCTACACCTTC
CATSDLNINYGYTF
>TRBD2|TRBV5-1|TRBJ2-1|once
TGCGCCAGCAGCTCCGAATGGACTAGCGGAGGACGAGAGTTCTTC
CASSSEWTSGGREFF
>NA|TRBV12-3/TRBV12-4|TRBJ2-1|NA
TGTGCCAGCAGTTCCCTCCGGGCTTGGAAGTTCTTC
CASSSLRAWKFF
>NA|TRBV4-2|TRBJ1-2|NA
TGTGCCAGCAGCCAAGATGGCACCGGGACGGCCTATGGCTACACCTTC
CASSQDGTGTAYGYTF
>NA|TRBV20-1|TRBJ1-2|NA
TGCAGTGCTAGTTGGATTGGGTATGGCTACACCTTC
CSASWIGYGYTF
>TRBD1|TRBV19|TRBJ1-5|NA
TGTGCCAGTAGCTATCGACAGGGAGGGCAGCCCCAGCATTTT
CASSYRQGGQPQHF
>TRBD1|TRBV6-2/TRBV6-3|TRBJ1-2|NA
TGTGCCAGCAGTTACTCGAGGAACAGGGGAAGTGGCTACACCTTC
CASSYSRNRGSGYTF